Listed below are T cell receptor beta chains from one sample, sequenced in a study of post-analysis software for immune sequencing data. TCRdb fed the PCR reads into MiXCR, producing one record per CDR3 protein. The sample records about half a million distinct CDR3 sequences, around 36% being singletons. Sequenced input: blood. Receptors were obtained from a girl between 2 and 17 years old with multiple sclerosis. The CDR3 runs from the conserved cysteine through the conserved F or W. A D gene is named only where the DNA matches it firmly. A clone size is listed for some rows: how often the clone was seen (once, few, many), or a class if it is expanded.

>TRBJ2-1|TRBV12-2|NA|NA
CASRSNTTAQSYNEQFF
TGTGCAAGTCGCTCCAACACGACAGCCCAGTCCTACAATGAGCAGTTCTTC
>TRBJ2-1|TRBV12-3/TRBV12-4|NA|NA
CASRFSGGAEIEQFF
TGTGCCAGCAGGTTTTCCGGGGGTGCAGAGATTGAGCAGTTCTTC
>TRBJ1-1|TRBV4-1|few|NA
CASSQERTEAFF
TGCGCCAGCAGCCAAGAGAGGACTGAAGCTTTCTTT
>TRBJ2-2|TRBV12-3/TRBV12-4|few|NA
CASSRRGGSTGELFF
TGTGCCAGCAGTCGGAGGGGGGGTAGCACCGGGGAGCTGTTTTTT
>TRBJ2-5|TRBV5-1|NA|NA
CASSLARAFQETQYF
TGCGCCAGCAGCTTGGCTCGGGCCTTCCAAGAGACCCAGTACTTC
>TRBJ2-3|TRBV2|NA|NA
CASSEAMGEPTDTQYF
TGTGCCAGCAGTGAAGCGATGGGGGAACCCACAGATACGCAGTATTTT
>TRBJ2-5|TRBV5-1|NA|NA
CASSLTTLPGETQYF
TGCGCCAGCAGCTTGACGACACTACCCGGAGAGACCCAGTACTTC
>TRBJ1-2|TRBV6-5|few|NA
CASSYSRGPNYTF
TGTGCCAGCAGTTACTCAAGGGGACCCAACTACACCTTC
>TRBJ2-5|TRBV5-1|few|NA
CASSLGVSSSAKTQETQYF
TGCGCCAGCAGCTTGGGGGTGTCTAGCTCGGCTAAGACACAAGAGACCCAGTACTTC
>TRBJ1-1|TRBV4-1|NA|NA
CASSQVVNGGNTEAFF
TGCGCCAGCAGCCAGGTAGTCAACGGAGGGAACACTGAAGCTTTCTTT
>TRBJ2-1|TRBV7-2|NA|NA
CASSLTRGGATYNEQFF
TGTGCCAGCAGCTTAACCAGAGGGGGGGCTACCTACAATGAGCAGTTCTTC
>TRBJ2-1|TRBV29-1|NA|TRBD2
CSVGALGLAGGRMQFF
TGCAGCGTTGGGGCCTTGGGACTAGCGGGGGGGCGGATGCAGTTCTTC
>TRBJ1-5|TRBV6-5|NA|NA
CASSYPRNQPQHF
TGTGCCAGCAGTTACCCCCGGAATCAGCCCCAGCATTTT
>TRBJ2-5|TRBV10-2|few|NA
CASREQEWYPQETQYF
TGCGCCAGCAGAGAGCAGGAGTGGTACCCCCAAGAGACCCAGTACTTC
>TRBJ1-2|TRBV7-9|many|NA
CASSNSGGSAGYTF
TGTGCCAGCAGCAACTCGGGGGGCTCGGCTGGCTACACCTTC
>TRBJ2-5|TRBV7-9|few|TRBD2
CASRPTSGGAETQYF
TGTGCCAGCAGACCTACTAGCGGGGGCGCGGAGACCCAGTACTTC
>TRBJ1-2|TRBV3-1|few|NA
CASSQEGVGGAGYTF
TGTGCCAGCAGCCAAGAAGGCGTTGGCGGGGCGGGCTACACCTTC
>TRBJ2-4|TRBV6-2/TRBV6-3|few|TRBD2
CASSGAGGENIQYF
TGTGCCAGCAGCGGCGCGGGGGGTGAAAACATTCAGTACTTC